This T cell receptor (beta chain) was found in a study of Graves' ophthalmopathy and Graves' hyperthyroidism. Amplification of the TCR beta CDR3 regions used RNA transcripts (as template). First-round RT-PCR relied on HTBI primers, and a second-round multiplex PCR came next. Each CDR3 protein gets one entry after TCRdb re-called the multiplex PCR reads with MiXCR. The sample lists hundreds of thousands of distinct CDR3 sequences, about 21% occurring once. Per germline, CDR1 MGHRA and CDR2 YSYEKL. The CDR3 sequence is 15 residues long. General study findings and limits: Blood shared most expanded thyroid clonotypes above 0.001 frequency.

The term stable hyperthyroidism indicated an absence of ophthalmopathy within 18 months of follow-up. What supplied the PBMCs was 7.5 to 10 ml of fresh peripheral blood. This clonotype was detected ten times or more. Its antigen is currently unknown. A junction boundary mismatches the germline segment, possibly from a read error. The genes are TRBV4-1 and TRBJ2-4; possible D gene TRBD2, 5 bases. The sequence came from a young woman with stable Graves' hyperthyroidism. What was sequenced was peripheral blood. Written as DNA, the CDR3 is TGCGCCAGCAGCCAAGGACATCTAGCCAAAAACATTAAGTACTTC. Translated: CASSQGHLAKNIKYF.